Below, 18 T cell receptor beta chains from the same sample are listed, as sequenced in a study of blood T cell repertoires in COVID-19. Using immunoSEQ multiplex PCR, the repertoire was profiled, and TCRdb retains in-frame clones only, with some absent. In the table there are about 220,000 clones, approximately 80% of which are singletons. The sample was peripheral blood. These receptors were taken from a human donor in a cohort sampled during active COVID-19.

The chain couples TRBV6-5 to TRBJ2-7; TRBD2 aligns across 10 bases. The J segment lost 2 bases and the V segment lost 0 bases, leaving 4 bases of the junction unmatched. From germline, CDR1 is MNHEY and CDR2 SVGAGI. This CDR3 has 16 amino acids. DNA of the CDR3: TGTGCCAGCAGTTACTCGCGCCTAGCGGGGGCCTACGAGCAGTACTTC. It is translated as CASSYSRLAGAYEQYF.

The V and J genes are TRBV5-5 and TRBJ1-1, with D perhaps TRBD1 (6 bases). The CDR3 loop spans 15 amino acids. Germline V lookup: CDR1 SGHKS, CDR2 YYEKEE (reference sequence). V was shortened by 3 bases and J by 0 bases, with 12 bases between the two germline ends. The DNA of the CDR3 is TGTGCCAGCAGCTGGGGGGGCAGACTGAACACTGAAGCTTTCTTT. Amino acids: CASSWGGRLNTEAFF.

The DNA for the CDR3 is TGTGCCAGCGGCAGGGGGCGCGACACCGGGGAGCTGTTTTTT. Amino acid sequence: CASGRGRDTGELFF. The gene calls are TRBV27 and TRBJ2-2; 8 bases are shared with TRBD1. The CDR3 spans 14 residues. CDR1 and CDR2 from the germline V gene are MNHEY and SMNVEV (reference sequence). Germline trimming cut 8 bases from V and 3 bases from J; bases unmatched to any gene: 5.

The V gene is TRBV19, the J gene TRBJ1-1, with D unclear. The CDR3 is 14 amino acids. V gave up 4 bases and J gave up 0 bases, with 9 bases separating them. In germline, CDR1 is LNHDA, CDR2 SQIVND (reference sequence). The CDR3 loop reads CASSTTGVNTEAFF. CDR3 nucleotides: TGTGCCAGTAGTACAACCGGGGTGAACACTGAAGCTTTCTTT.

This clone was found a few times. This chain links TRBV19 with TRBJ1-6; D is possibly TRBD1 (6 bases). This CDR3 is 15 amino acids long. Trimming left V 5 bases short and J 7 bases short, with 15 bases between. Germline assignment: CDR1 LNHDA and CDR2 SQIVND (reference sequence). In DNA, the CDR3 is TGTGCCAGTAGTCGACAGACAGGTACCAATTCACCCCTCCACTTT. Translation: CASSRQTGTNSPLHF.

The chain combines TRBV9 with TRBJ2-7; TRBD2 aligns across 12 bases. V gave up 4 bases and J gave up 4 bases; unmatched junction bases: 9. Germline CDR1 reads SGDLS; CDR2 reads YYNGEE. The CDR3 totals 16 residues. The DNA of the CDR3 is TGTGCCAGCAGCCTCTCCGGGACTAGCGGGCCATACGAGCAGTACTTC. Protein product: CASSLSGTSGPYEQYF.

The count of this clone is one. The chain joins TRBV7-9 to TRBJ2-7; tentatively, D is TRBD2 (6 bases). This CDR3 has 15 residues. V was clipped by 8 bases and J by 2 bases, with 19 bases between them. The germline V gene has CDR1 SEHNR and CDR2 FQNEAQ (reference sequence). This CDR3 reads CASCTGTGRTYEQYF. CDR3 nucleotides: TGTGCCAGCTGCACCGGGACGGGGAGGACCTACGAGCAGTACTTC.

The V and J genes are TRBV7-2 and TRBJ1-4; TRBD1 aligns across 10 bases. CDR3 length: 18 residues. Germline V lookup: CDR1 SGHTA, CDR2 FQGNSA. The V segment lost 2 bases and the J segment 7 bases; nucleotides outside the gene matches: 13. In nucleotides, the CDR3 is TGTGCCAGCAGCTTAAAGGCAAGGCGGGACAGGGGACCTGAAAAACTGTTTTTT. As protein: CASSLKARRDRGPEKLFF.

This clone is a singleton in its sample. This CDR3 reads CASSQGTVSGNTIYF. The CDR3 DNA reads TGTGCCAGCAGCCAAGGGACAGTCTCTGGAAACACCATATATTTT. The genes are TRBV3-1 (or the pseudogene TRBV3-2) and TRBJ1-3, with D possibly matching TRBD1 (6 bases). There are 15 residues in the CDR3. V dropped 1 base and J dropped 0 bases, with 7 bases sitting between them. The germline CDR1 and CDR2 sequences are LGHDT and YNNKEL (reference sequence).

This CDR3 reads CASSYTTGTGNTEAFF. In DNA form, the CDR3 reads TGTGCCAGCAGTTATACCACCGGGACAGGAAACACTGAAGCTTTCTTT. The chain joins TRBV6-5 to TRBJ1-1; 8 bases align to TRBD1. The CDR3 length is 16 residues. The J segment lost 2 bases and the V segment lost 3 bases, leaving 8 bases of the junction unmatched. CDR1 is MNHEY and CDR2 is SVGAGI in the germline V gene.

The chain combines TRBV4-2 with TRBJ1-2; TRBD1 matches at 9 bases. CDR3 length: 14 residues. After removal of 4 bases from V and 3 bases from J, the junction contained 3 bases not matched to a gene. Looked up from germline, CDR1 is LGHNA and CDR2 is YNFKEQ. The CDR3 reads CASSRQGEDYGYTF. CDR3 DNA: TGTGCCAGCAGCCGACAGGGGGAAGACTATGGCTACACCTTC.

This chain joins TRBV24-1 and TRBJ2-1; D is unresolved. The germline CDR1 and CDR2 sequences are KGHDR and SFDVKD. The length of the CDR3 is 14 residues. V shed 1 base and J shed 3 bases, with 6 bases lying between them. CDR3 in amino acids: CATSDLEVYNEQFF. CDR3 nucleotide sequence: TGTGCCACCAGTGATTTAGAGGTCTACAATGAGCAGTTCTTC.

The chain combines TRBV7-9 with TRBJ1-1, with D possibly being TRBD1 (5 bases). The V end lost 3 bases, the J end lost 3 bases, and 14 bases lay between the germline ends. The germline gives CDR1 SEHNR, CDR2 FQNEAQ (reference sequence). The CDR3 has 15 residues. CDR3 bases: TGTGCCAGCAGCTTTCAGGGCTGGTTGGACACTGAAGCTTTCTTT. This codes for CASSFQGWLDTEAFF.

The rearrangement links TRBV12-5 to TRBJ2-2; TRBD2 matches 8 bases. Germline V gives CDR1 LGHNT, CDR2 FRNRAP. V lost 7 bases, J lost 0 bases, and 10 bases stayed unmatched. CDR3 length equals 17 residues. CDR3 bases: TGTGCTAGTGCCTCACTTCTTAGCGGGGCGAACACCGGGGAGCTGTTTTTT. This gives the protein CASASLLSGANTGELFF. Supplemented by reference TRBV12-5 and TRBJ2-2, the full variable domain reads DARVTQTPRHKVTEMGQEVTMRCQPILGHNTVFWYRQTMMQGLELLAYFRNRAPLDDSGMPKDRFSAEMPDATLATLKIQPSEPRDSAVYFCASASLLSGANTGELFFGEGSRLTVL.

The chain recombines TRBV10-3 with TRBJ2-2, with TRBD1 matching over 10 bases. The CDR3 sequence is 14 residues long. Germline V gives CDR1 ENHRY, CDR2 SYGVKD. J lost 4 bases, V lost 7 bases, and 3 bases had no gene match. The CDR3 protein is CAITGTGVTGELFF. The CDR3 region has the DNA TGTGCCATCACCGGGACAGGGGTCACCGGGGAGCTGTTTTTT.

The rearrangement joins TRBV29-1 to TRBJ1-1; 7 bases match TRBD1. The germline gives CDR1 SQVTM, CDR2 ANQGSEA. The CDR3 runs to 14 residues. The junction had 5 bases not matched to a gene; V was cut back by 4 bases and J by 0 bases. CDR3 in amino acids: CSVVRGEMNTEAFF. As DNA, the CDR3 is TGCAGCGTTGTCAGGGGGGAGATGAACACTGAAGCTTTCTTT.

This chain uses TRBV5-1 with TRBJ1-2, with 8 bases identical to TRBD1. V shed 6 bases, J shed 1 base, and the junction held 5 bases outside the gene matches. The CDR3 runs to 14 residues. Germline assignment: CDR1 SGHRS and CDR2 YFSETQ. The CDR3 nucleotides read TGCGCCAGCAAGGGGACAGGACTTAACTATGGCTACACCTTC. It codes for CASKGTGLNYGYTF.

The V and J genes are TRBV6-2 or TRBV6-3 and TRBJ2-1, with a possible D match to TRBD1 (6 bases). Germline-derived CDR1 and CDR2 are MNHEY and SVGEGT. V was trimmed by 2 bases and J by 12 bases, leaving 26 bases between them. This CDR3 contains 17 residues. CDR3 nucleotide sequence: TGTGCCAGCAGTTACCCAACGGACAGCCCAAATGAAAAGGGGCAGTTCTTC. Residues: CASSYPTDSPNEKGQFF.